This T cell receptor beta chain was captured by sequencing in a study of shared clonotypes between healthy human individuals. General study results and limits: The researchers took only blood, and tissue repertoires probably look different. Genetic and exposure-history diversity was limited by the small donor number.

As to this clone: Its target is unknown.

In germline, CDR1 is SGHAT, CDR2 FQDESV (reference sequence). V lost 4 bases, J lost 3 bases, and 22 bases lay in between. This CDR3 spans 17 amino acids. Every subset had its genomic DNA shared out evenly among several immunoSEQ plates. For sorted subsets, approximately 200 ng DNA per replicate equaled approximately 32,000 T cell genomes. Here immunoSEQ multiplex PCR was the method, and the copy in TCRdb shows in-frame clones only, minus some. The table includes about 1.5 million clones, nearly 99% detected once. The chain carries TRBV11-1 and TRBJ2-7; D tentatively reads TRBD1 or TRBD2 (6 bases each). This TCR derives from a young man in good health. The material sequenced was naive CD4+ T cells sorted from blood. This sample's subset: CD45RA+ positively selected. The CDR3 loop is CASSSMGGWERVYEQYF. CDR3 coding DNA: TGTGCCAGCAGCTCCATGGGGGGCTGGGAGCGAGTCTACGAGCAGTACTTC.